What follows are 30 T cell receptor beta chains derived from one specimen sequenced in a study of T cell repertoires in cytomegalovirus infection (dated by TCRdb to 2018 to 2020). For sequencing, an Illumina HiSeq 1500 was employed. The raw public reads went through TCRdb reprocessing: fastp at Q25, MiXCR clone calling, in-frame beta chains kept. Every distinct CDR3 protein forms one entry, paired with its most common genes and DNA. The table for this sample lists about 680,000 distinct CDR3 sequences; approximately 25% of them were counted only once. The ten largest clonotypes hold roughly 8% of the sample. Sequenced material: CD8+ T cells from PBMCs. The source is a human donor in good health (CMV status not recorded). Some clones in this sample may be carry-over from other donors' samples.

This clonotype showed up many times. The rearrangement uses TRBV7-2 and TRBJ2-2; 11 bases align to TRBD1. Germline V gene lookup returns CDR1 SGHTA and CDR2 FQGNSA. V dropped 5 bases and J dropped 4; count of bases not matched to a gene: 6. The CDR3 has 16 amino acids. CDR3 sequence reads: CASSILDRGLTGELFF. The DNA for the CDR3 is TGTGCCAGCAGCATCCTGGACAGGGGGCTCACCGGGGAGCTGTTTTTT.

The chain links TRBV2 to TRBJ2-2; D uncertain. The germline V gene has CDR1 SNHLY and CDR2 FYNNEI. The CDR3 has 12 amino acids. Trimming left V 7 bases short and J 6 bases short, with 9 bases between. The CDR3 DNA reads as TGTGCCAGCAACCCCTGGGCCGGGGAGCTGTTTTTT. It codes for CASNPWAGELFF.

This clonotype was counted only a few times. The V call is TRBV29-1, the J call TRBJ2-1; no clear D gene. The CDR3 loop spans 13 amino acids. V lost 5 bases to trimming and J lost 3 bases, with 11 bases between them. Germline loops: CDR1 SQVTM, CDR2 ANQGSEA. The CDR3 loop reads CSVRVGDYNEQFF. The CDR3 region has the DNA TGCAGCGTTCGGGTCGGTGACTACAATGAGCAGTTCTTC.

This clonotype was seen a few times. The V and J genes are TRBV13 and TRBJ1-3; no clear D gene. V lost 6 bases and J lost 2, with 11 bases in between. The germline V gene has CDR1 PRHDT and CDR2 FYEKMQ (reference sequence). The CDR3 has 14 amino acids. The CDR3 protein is CASRGRGAGNTIYF. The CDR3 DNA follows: TGTGCCAGCAGGGGTCGGGGTGCTGGAAACACCATATATTTT.

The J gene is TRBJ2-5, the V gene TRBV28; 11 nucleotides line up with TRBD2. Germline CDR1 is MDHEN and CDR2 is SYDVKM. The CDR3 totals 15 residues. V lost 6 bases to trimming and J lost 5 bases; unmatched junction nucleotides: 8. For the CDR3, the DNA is TGTGCCAGCAGCGAGGGACTAGCGGCCACCGAGACCCAGTACTTC. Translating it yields CASSEGLAATETQYF.

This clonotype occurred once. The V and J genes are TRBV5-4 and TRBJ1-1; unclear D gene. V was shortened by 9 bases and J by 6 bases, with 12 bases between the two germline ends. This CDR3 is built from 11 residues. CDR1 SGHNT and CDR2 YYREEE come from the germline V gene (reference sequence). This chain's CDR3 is CATQVGPEAFF. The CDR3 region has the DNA TGTGCCACCCAAGTTGGCCCTGAAGCTTTCTTT.

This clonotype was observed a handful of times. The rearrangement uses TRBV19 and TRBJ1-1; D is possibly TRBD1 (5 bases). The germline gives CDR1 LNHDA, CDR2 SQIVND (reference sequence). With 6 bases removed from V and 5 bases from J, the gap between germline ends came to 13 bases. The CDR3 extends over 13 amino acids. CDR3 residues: CASRGWGGTEAFF. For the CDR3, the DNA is TGTGCCAGTAGGGGTTGGGGGGGAACTGAAGCTTTCTTT.

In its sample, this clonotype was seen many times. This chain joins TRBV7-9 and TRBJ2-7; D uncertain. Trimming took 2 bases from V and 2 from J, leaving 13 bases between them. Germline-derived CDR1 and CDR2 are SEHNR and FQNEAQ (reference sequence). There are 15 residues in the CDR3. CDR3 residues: CASSLPQGSPYEQYF. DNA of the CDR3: TGTGCCAGCAGCTTACCCCAAGGATCCCCCTACGAGCAGTACTTC.

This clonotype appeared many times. The chain's CDR3 is CASSFSGTGYNEQFF. In DNA form, the CDR3 reads TGTGCCAGCAGCTTTTCCGGGACAGGATACAATGAGCAGTTCTTC. The genes are TRBV7-2 and TRBJ2-1; 8 nucleotides align to TRBD1. V shed 3 bases and J 4 bases; nucleotides not matched to a gene: 5. Germline-derived CDR1 and CDR2 are SGHTA and FQGNSA. This CDR3 comprises 15 residues.

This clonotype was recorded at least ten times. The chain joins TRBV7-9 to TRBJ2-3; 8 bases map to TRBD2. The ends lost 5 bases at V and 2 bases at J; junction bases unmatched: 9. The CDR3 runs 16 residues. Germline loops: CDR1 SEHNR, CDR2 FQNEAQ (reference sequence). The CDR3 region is CASSLPTSDATDTQYF. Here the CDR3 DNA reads TGTGCCAGCAGCCTACCGACTAGCGACGCCACAGATACGCAGTATTTT.

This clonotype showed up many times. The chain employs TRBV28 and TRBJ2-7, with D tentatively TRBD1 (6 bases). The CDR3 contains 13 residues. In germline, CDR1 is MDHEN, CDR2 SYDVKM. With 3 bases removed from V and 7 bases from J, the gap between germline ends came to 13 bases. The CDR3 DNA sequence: TGTGCCAGCAGTTTTGGGGGCCAAGGGGAGCAGTACGTC. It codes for CASSFGGQGEQYV.

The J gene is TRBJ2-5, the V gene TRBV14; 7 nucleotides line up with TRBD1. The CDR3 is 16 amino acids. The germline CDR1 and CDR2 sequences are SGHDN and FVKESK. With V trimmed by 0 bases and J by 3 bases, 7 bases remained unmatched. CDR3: CASSQDWGQPEETQYF. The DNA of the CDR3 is TGTGCCAGCAGCCAAGATTGGGGACAGCCGGAAGAGACCCAGTACTTC.

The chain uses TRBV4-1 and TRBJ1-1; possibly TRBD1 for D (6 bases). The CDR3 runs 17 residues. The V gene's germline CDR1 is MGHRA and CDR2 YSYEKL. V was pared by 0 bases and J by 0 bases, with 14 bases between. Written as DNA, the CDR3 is TGCGCCAGCAGCCAAGAGCCGGGACAAAATATGAACACTGAAGCTTTCTTT. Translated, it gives CASSQEPGQNMNTEAFF.

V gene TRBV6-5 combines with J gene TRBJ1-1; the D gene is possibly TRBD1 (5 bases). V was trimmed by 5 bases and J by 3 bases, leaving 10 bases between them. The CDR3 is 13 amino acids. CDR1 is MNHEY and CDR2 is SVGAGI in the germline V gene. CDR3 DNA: TGTGCCAGCAGTCAGGACACTGACACTGAAGCTTTCTTT. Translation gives CASSQDTDTEAFF.

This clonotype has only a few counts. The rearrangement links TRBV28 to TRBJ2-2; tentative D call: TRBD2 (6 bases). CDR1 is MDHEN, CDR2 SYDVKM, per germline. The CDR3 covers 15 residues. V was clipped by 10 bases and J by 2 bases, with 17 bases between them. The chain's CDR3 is CATSPGAINTGELFF. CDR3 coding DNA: TGTGCCACCTCCCCGGGAGCCATTAACACCGGGGAGCTGTTTTTT.

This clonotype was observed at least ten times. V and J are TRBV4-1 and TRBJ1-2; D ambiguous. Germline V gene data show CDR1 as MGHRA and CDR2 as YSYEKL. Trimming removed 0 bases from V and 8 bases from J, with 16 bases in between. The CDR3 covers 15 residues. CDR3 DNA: TGCGCCAGCAGCCAAGAAACGCTCCGCGGGGAAGGCTACACCTTC. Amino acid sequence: CASSQETLRGEGYTF.

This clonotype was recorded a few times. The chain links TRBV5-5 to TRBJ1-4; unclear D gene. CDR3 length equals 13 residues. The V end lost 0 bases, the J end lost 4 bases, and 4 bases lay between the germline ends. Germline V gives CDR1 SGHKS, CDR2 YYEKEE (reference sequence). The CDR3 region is CASSLGVNEKLFF. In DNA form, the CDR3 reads TGTGCCAGCAGCTTGGGGGTTAATGAAAAACTGTTTTTT.

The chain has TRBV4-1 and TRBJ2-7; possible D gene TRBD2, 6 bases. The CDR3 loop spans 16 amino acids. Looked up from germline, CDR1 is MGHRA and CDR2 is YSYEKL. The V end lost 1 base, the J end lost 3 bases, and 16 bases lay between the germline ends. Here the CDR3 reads CASSQVRRGLRYEQYF. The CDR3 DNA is TGCGCCAGCAGCCAAGTTAGACGAGGACTACGCTACGAGCAGTACTTC.

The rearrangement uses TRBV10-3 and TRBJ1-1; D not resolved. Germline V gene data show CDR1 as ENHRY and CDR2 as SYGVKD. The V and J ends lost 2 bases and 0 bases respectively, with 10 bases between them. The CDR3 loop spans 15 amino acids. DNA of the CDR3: TGTGCCATCAGTGAGGGCATTCGCCTGAACACTGAAGCTTTCTTT. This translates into CAISEGIRLNTEAFF.

CDR3 DNA: TGTGCCACTCATTGGGACGGTGGACTCTACGAGCAGTACTTC. It is translated as CATHWDGGLYEQYF. V usage is TRBV6-2 or TRBV6-3 and J usage is TRBJ2-7, with D perhaps given as TRBD1 or TRBD2 (5 bases each). Germline V gene data show CDR1 as MNHEY and CDR2 as SVGEGT. The CDR3 is made up of 14 amino acids. Trimming removed 10 bases from V and 3 bases from J, with 19 bases in between.

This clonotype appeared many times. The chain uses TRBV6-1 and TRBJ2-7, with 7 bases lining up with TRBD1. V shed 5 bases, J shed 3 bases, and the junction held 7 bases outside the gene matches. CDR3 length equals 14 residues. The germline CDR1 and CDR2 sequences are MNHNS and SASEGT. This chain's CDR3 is CASSPGTEFYEQYF. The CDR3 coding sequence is TGTGCCAGCAGTCCCGGGACAGAATTCTACGAGCAGTACTTC.

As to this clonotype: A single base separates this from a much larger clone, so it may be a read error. The CDR3: CASCYDGAKNTEAFF. The CDR3 DNA is TGTGCCAGCTGTTACGATGGGGCTAAGAACACTGAAGCTTTCTTT. V is TRBV6-6 and J is TRBJ1-1; D might be TRBD1 (5 bases). The CDR3 length is 15 residues. Germline CDR1 MNHNY, CDR2 SVGAGI (reference sequence).

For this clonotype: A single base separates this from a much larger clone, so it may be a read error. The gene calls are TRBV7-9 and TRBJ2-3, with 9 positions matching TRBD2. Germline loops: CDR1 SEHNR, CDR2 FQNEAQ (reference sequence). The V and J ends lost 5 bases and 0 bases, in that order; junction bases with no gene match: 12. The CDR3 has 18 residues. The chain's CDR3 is CASSLSAGGPTSTDTQYF. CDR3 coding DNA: TGTGCCAGCAGCCTCTCAGCGGGGGGTCCCACTAGCACAGATACGCAGTATTTT. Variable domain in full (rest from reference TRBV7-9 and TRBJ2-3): DTGVSQNPRHKITKRGQNVTFRCDPISEHNRLYWYRQTLGQGPEFLTYFQNEAQLEKSRLLSDRFSAERPKGSFSTLEIQRTEQGDSAMYLCASSLSAGGPTSTDTQYFGPGTRLTVL.

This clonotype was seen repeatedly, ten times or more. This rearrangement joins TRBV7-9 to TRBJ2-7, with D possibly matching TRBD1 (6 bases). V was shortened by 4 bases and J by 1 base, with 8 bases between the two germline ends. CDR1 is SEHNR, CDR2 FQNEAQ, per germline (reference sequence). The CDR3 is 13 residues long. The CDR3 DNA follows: TGTGCCAGCAGCTCCGACAGGTCCTACGAGCAGTACGTC. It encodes CASSSDRSYEQYV.

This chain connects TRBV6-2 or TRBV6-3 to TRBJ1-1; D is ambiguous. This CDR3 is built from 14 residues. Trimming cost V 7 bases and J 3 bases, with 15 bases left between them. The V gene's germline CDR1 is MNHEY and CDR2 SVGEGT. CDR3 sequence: CASIPGRGDTEAFF. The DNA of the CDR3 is TGTGCCAGCATTCCCGGCCGGGGAGACACTGAAGCTTTCTTT.

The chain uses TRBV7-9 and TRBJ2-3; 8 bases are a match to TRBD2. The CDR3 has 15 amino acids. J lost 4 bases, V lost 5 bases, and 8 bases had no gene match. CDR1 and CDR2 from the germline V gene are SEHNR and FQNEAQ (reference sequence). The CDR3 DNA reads TGTGCCAGCAGCCGCACTGGCGGGGGGCCAGATACGCAGTATTTT. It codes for CASSRTGGGPDTQYF.

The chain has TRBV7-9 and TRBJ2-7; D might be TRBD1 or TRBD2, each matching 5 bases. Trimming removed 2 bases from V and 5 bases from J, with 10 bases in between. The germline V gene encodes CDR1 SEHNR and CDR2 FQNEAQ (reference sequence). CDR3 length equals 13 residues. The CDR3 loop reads CASSLRDGHEQYF. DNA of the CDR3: TGTGCCAGCAGCTTAAGGGACGGCCACGAGCAGTACTTC.

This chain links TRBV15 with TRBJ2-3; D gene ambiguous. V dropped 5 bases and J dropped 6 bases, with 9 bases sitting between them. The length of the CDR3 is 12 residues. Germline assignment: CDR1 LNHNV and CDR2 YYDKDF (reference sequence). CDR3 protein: CATSPPVDTQYF. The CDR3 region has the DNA TGTGCCACCAGCCCCCCGGTGGATACGCAGTATTTT. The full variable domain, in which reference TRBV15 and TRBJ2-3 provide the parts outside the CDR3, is DAMVIQNPRYQVTQFGKPVTLSCSQTLNHNVMYWYQQKSSQAPKLLFHYYDKDFNNEADTPDNFQSRRPNTSFCFLDIRSPGLGDTAMYLCATSPPVDTQYFGPGTRLTVL.

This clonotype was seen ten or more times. CDR3 sequence: CASSLVGLGDNEQFF. The CDR3 region has the DNA TGTGCCAGCAGCTTAGTAGGACTTGGGGACAATGAGCAGTTCTTC. The chain employs TRBV7-2 and TRBJ2-1, with TRBD2 as a possible D gene (5 bases). CDR1 and CDR2 from the germline V gene are SGHTA and FQGNSA. V lost 1 base and J 5 bases, leaving 12 bases between the germline ends. The CDR3 loop spans 15 amino acids.

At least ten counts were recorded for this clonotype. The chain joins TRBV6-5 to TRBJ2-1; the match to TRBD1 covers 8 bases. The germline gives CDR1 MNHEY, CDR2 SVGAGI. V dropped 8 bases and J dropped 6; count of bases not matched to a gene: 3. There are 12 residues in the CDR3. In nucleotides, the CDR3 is TGTGCCAGCGGGACAGGTGGCAATGAGCAGTTCTTC. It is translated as CASGTGGNEQFF.